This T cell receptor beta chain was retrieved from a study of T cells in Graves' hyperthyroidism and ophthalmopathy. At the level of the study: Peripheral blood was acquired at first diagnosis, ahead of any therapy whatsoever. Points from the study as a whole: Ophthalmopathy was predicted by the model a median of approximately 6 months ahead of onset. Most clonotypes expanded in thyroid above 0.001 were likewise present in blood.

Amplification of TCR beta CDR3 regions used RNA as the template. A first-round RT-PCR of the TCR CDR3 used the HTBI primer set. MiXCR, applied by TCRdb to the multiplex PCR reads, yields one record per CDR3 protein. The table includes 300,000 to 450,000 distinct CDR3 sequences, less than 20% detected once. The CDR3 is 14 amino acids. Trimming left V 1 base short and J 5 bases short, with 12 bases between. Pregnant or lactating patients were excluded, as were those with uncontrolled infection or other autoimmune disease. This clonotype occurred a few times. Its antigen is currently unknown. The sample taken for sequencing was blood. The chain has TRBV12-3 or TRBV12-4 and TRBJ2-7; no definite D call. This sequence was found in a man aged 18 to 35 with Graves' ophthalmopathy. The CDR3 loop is CASSLGGSHHEQYF. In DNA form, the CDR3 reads TGTGCCAGCAGTTTAGGTGGGTCCCATCACGAGCAGTACTTC.